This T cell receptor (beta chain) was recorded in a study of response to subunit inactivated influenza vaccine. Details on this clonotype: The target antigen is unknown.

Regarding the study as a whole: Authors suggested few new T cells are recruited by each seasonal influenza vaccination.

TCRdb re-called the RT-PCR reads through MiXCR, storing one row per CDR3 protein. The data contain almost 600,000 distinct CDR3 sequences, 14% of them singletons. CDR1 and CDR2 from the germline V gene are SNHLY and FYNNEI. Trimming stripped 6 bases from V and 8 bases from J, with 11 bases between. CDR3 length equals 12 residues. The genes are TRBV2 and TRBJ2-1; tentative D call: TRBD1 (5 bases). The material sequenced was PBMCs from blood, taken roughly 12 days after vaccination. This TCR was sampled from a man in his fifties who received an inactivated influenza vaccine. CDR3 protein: CASSPGQYEQFF. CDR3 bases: TGTGCCAGCAGCCCAGGGCAATATGAGCAGTTCTTC. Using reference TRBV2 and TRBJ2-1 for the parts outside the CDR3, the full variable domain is EPEVTQTPSHQVTQMGQEVILRCVPISNHLYFYWYRQILGQKVEFLVSFYNNEISEKSEIFDDQFSVERPDGSNFTLKIRSTKLEDSAMYFCASSPGQYEQFFGPGTRLTVL.